These 28 T cell receptor beta chains were all obtained from the same sample, sequenced in a study of CD8 T cells in ankylosing spondylitis. TCRdb redid the calling of the 5' RACE reads with MiXCR, one entry per CDR3 protein. Among tens of thousands of distinct CDR3 sequences, around 30% were seen once, and the ten largest hold approximately 59%. The sequenced sample was blood, either unsorted or a sorted T cell fraction (not recorded which). Receptors originate from a male donor with ankylosing spondylitis or in good health (not recorded which).

Of note for this clonotype: With a much larger clone just one base away, this may be a read error. This chain uses TRBV20-1 with TRBJ2-1; possibly TRBD2 for D (5 bases). The CDR3 sequence is 14 residues long. Trimming removed 1 base from V and 5 bases from J, with 12 bases in between. CDR1 is DFQATT, CDR2 SNEGSKA, per germline (reference sequence). In DNA form, the CDR3 reads TGCAGTGCTAGAGCCGCGCGAGGGAACAATGAGCAGTTCTTC. Its translation: CSARAARGNNEQFF.

This clonotype was seen a handful of times. The chain is built from TRBV7-8 and TRBJ2-5; TRBD2 agrees at 8 bases. The CDR3 has 15 amino acids. The J segment lost 3 bases and the V segment lost 2 bases, leaving 5 bases of the junction unmatched. The germline CDR1 and CDR2 sequences are SGHVS and FQNEAQ. This chain's CDR3 is CASSLRQREKETQYF. CDR3 DNA sequence: TGTGCCAGCAGCTTACGCCAGCGGGAGAAAGAGACCCAGTACTTC.

This clonotype was counted ten times or more. J is TRBJ2-5 and V is TRBV5-1, with no clear D. The germline V gene has CDR1 SGHRS and CDR2 YFSETQ. V dropped 0 bases and J dropped 4 bases, with 7 bases sitting between them. This CDR3 has 13 amino acids. The CDR3 here is CASSLAPGETQYF. The CDR3 bases are TGCGCCAGCAGCTTGGCCCCAGGAGAGACCCAGTACTTC.

The chain recombines TRBV27 with TRBJ2-5; D might be TRBD2 (5 bases). The CDR3 totals 17 residues. The germline V gene encodes CDR1 MNHEY and CDR2 SMNVEV (reference sequence). Trimming took 7 bases from V and 1 from J, leaving 22 bases between them. CDR3 residues: CASMSRSRVGGQETQYF. The CDR3 DNA is TGTGCCAGCATGTCCCGTTCCCGTGTTGGAGGCCAAGAGACCCAGTACTTC.

V gene TRBV20-1 combines with J gene TRBJ1-2; tentative D call: TRBD1 (6 bases). With 1 base removed from V and 4 bases from J, the gap between germline ends came to 10 bases. Looked up from germline, CDR1 is DFQATT and CDR2 is SNEGSKA (reference sequence). The CDR3 contains 13 residues. This CDR3 reads CSARATGRYGYTF. The CDR3 DNA is TGCAGTGCTAGAGCGACAGGCCGCTATGGCTACACCTTC.

This clonotype has a handful of counts. The chain uses TRBV12-3 or TRBV12-4 and TRBJ1-2; the match to TRBD1 covers 11 bases. Losses at the gene ends were 3 bases for V and 7 bases for J; bases not matched to a gene: 7. The CDR3 extends over 15 amino acids. The CDR3 sequence: CASSFRDRGDFGYTF. As DNA, the CDR3 is TGTGCCAGCAGTTTCAGGGACAGGGGGGATTTTGGCTACACCTTC.

The sample holds a few counts of this clonotype. The chain couples TRBV5-5 to TRBJ2-2; D remains unclear. Trimming removed 2 bases from V and 5 bases from J, with 10 bases in between. The germline V gene encodes CDR1 SGHKS and CDR2 YYEKEE (reference sequence). CDR3 length: 14 amino acids. The CDR3 nucleotides read TGTGCCAGCAGCTTTGTAAGGCCGACCGGGGAGCTGTTTTTT. It codes for CASSFVRPTGELFF.

The sample holds many counts of this clonotype. The CDR3 DNA sequence: TGCAGTGCCACCGACCGGGCCCAAGGCCAGTATTTT. It encodes CSATDRAQGQYF. This sequence joins TRBV20-1 and TRBJ2-3, with D unclear. The length of the CDR3 is 12 residues. V was pared by 6 bases and J by 12 bases, with 19 bases between. From germline, CDR1 is DFQATT and CDR2 SNEGSKA (reference sequence).

In its sample, this clonotype was seen a few times. The rearrangement uses TRBV27 and TRBJ1-1, with TRBD1 matching 9 bases. This CDR3 has 15 residues. Trimming cost V 7 bases and J 5 bases; bases outside gene matches: 11. Germline V lookup: CDR1 MNHEY, CDR2 SMNVEV (reference sequence). This CDR3 reads CASTKGQGAGTEAFF. The CDR3 nucleotides are TGTGCCAGCACCAAGGGACAGGGAGCGGGGACTGAAGCTTTCTTT.

This clonotype has a handful of counts. Written as DNA, the CDR3 is TGCAGTGCTAGGCGTCCGGGAGAGAACACAGATACGCAGTATTTT. Translated: CSARRPGENTDTQYF. V usage is TRBV20-1 and J usage is TRBJ2-3; maybe TRBD2 (6 bases). The CDR3 sequence is 15 residues long. Trimming pared 3 bases from V and 2 bases from J, leaving 15 bases between. CDR1 is DFQATT, CDR2 SNEGSKA, per germline (reference sequence).

This clonotype has ten or more counts. This chain connects TRBV7-3 to TRBJ1-6; D is unresolved. CDR1 SGHTA and CDR2 FQGTGA come from the germline V gene. Trimming cost V 3 bases and J 7 bases, with 10 bases left between them. This CDR3 comprises 14 residues. The CDR3 loop is CASSFDGYNSPLHF. The CDR3 region has the DNA TGTGCCAGCAGCTTCGACGGATACAATTCACCCCTCCACTTT.

This clonotype was seen ten or more times. The chain is built from TRBV6-4 and TRBJ2-1, with 10 bases identical to TRBD2. CDR3 size: 14 residues. The V segment lost 8 bases and the J segment 2 bases; nucleotides outside the gene matches: 3. The V gene's germline CDR1 is MRHNA and CDR2 SNTAGT. The CDR3 sequence is CASATSGAYNEQFF. In nucleotides, the CDR3 is TGTGCCAGCGCTACTAGCGGGGCCTACAATGAGCAGTTCTTC.

This clonotype appeared many times. V gene TRBV7-8 combines with J gene TRBJ2-6, with 8 bases that match TRBD2. With 3 bases clipped from V and 0 bases from J, the junction kept 13 bases outside the gene matches. Germline V lookup: CDR1 SGHVS, CDR2 FQNEAQ. The CDR3 totals 20 residues. CDR3 coding DNA: TGTGCCAGCAGCTTGGATTGGGCGGGAGGAAAATACTCTGGGGCCAACGTCCTGACTTTC. Its translation is CASSLDWAGGKYSGANVLTF.

This clonotype has just a few counts. The chain recombines TRBV7-2 with TRBJ1-1; possible D gene TRBD1, 5 bases. Germline CDR1 is SGHTA and CDR2 is FQGNSA. The CDR3 has 15 amino acids. V lost 3 bases to trimming and J lost 1 base, with 12 bases between them. In DNA form, the CDR3 reads TGTGCCAGCAGCTTTCAGGGAAGGGGGAACACTGAAGCTTTCTTT. This translates into CASSFQGRGNTEAFF.

The V gene is TRBV25-1, the J gene TRBJ2-3, with D uncertain. CDR1 and CDR2 from the germline V gene are MGHDK and SYGVNS. Trimming removed 3 bases at V and 6 bases at J, with 10 bases between. The CDR3 runs to 13 residues. This CDR3 is CASSDGSVDTQYF. The CDR3 coding sequence is TGTGCCAGCAGTGACGGGTCGGTCGATACGCAGTATTTT.

V usage is TRBV7-2 and J usage is TRBJ2-1, with 7 bases identical to TRBD2. J gave up 4 bases and V 5 bases, and 8 bases lay outside the gene matches. CDR3 length: 15 residues. Per germline, CDR1 SGHTA and CDR2 FQGNSA. CDR3 sequence: CASSPRLAVYNEQFF. Written as DNA, the CDR3 is TGTGCCAGCAGCCCCCGACTAGCTGTATACAATGAGCAGTTCTTC. The variable domain in full, with the rest retrieved from reference TRBV7-2 and TRBJ2-1, is GAGVSQSPSNKVTEKGKDVELRCDPISGHTALYWYRQSLGQGLEFLIYFQGNSAPDKSGLPSDRFSAERTGGSVSTLTIQRTQQEDSAVYLCASSPRLAVYNEQFFGPGTRLTVL.

This clonotype was picked up a small number of times. The chain employs TRBV6-5 and TRBJ2-1; no definite D call. CDR1 and CDR2 from the germline V gene are MNHEY and SVGAGI. The CDR3 is made up of 15 amino acids. With 4 bases removed from V and 2 bases from J, the gap between germline ends came to 12 bases. CDR3 loop: CASSFDHLAYNEQFF. In DNA, the CDR3 is TGTGCCAGCAGTTTTGACCACTTGGCCTACAATGAGCAGTTCTTC.

The V gene is TRBV5-1, the J gene TRBJ1-1; no clear D gene. V lost 3 bases to trimming and J lost 4 bases, with 10 bases between them. Germline V gene lookup returns CDR1 SGHRS and CDR2 YFSETQ. CDR3 length: 13 amino acids. CDR3 sequence (DNA): TGCGCCAGCAGCTCCGGTGTAAGCACTGAAGCTTTCTTT. The encoded protein is CASSSGVSTEAFF.

This clonotype was detected a few times. The rearrangement joins TRBV12-3 or TRBV12-4 to TRBJ2-1; TRBD2 matches at 11 bases. After removal of 6 bases from V and 9 bases from J, the junction contained 10 bases not matched to a gene. The CDR3 runs 15 residues. CDR3 residues: CASRTQLAGVGEQFF. CDR3 in DNA: TGTGCCAGCAGGACGCAACTAGCGGGAGTGGGTGAGCAGTTCTTC.

This clonotype appeared once. The V gene is TRBV29-1, the J gene TRBJ1-1; TRBD1 aligns across 7 bases. The CDR3 loop spans 12 amino acids. Germline CDR1 is SQVTM and CDR2 is ANQGSEA. The J segment lost 6 bases and the V segment lost 3 bases, leaving 4 bases of the junction unmatched. Here the CDR3 reads CSVDRGASEAFF. CDR3 nucleotide sequence: TGCAGCGTTGACAGGGGGGCTTCTGAAGCTTTCTTT.

The rearrangement uses TRBV11-2 and TRBJ1-3; D is undetermined. The CDR3 length is 15 residues. The germline gives CDR1 SGHAT, CDR2 FQNNGV. V lost 2 bases to trimming and J lost 1 base, with 9 bases between them. CDR3 in DNA: TGTGCCAGCAGCTTACGCCCCTCTTCTGGAAACACCATATATTTT. Residues: CASSLRPSSGNTIYF.

CDR3 nucleotides: TGTGCCAGCCGGGCTGCCGGGGGGGCTGTCAATGAGCAGTTCTTC. It encodes CASRAAGGAVNEQFF. V and J are TRBV7-3 and TRBJ2-1, with 8 nucleotides matching TRBD2. The ends lost 8 bases at V and 6 bases at J; junction bases unmatched: 12. CDR1 SGHTA and CDR2 FQGTGA come from the germline V gene. CDR3 length: 15 amino acids.

This chain links TRBV12-3 or TRBV12-4 with TRBJ2-1, with D unresolved. This CDR3 region has 11 residues. Between the trimmed V and J ends, which lost 2 bases and 12 bases, there was a span of 8 bases. The CDR3 loop reads CASSLNYVQFF. CDR3 bases: TGTGCCAGCAGTTTAAATTATGTGCAGTTCTTC.

This chain connects TRBV5-1 to TRBJ2-7, with D perhaps being TRBD1 or TRBD2 (5 bases each). CDR1 is SGHRS and CDR2 is YFSETQ in the germline V gene. Trimming left V 0 bases short and J 0 bases short, with 13 bases between. The CDR3 sequence is 16 residues long. CDR3 bases: TGCGCCAGCAGCTTGGAGGGGCGGGCAACCTCCTACGAGCAGTACTTC. This translates into CASSLEGRATSYEQYF.

V gene TRBV7-3 combines with J gene TRBJ2-2, with 9 bases lining up with TRBD1. The CDR3 is made up of 14 amino acids. CDR1 is SGHTA and CDR2 is FQGTGA in the germline V gene. V was clipped by 9 bases and J by 3 bases; unmatched bases: 5. CDR3 residues: CASGGQGYTGELFF. The CDR3 bases are TGTGCCAGTGGGGGACAGGGCTACACCGGGGAGCTGTTTTTT.

The chain has TRBV18 and TRBJ1-1; D is ambiguous. The CDR3 contains 12 residues. V shed 3 bases and J shed 4 bases, with 6 bases lying between them. CDR1 and CDR2 (germline): KGHSH, LQKENI. CDR3 in amino acids: CASSPTITEAFF. The CDR3 DNA reads as TGTGCCAGCTCACCCACTATCACTGAAGCTTTCTTT.

V usage is TRBV28 and J usage is TRBJ2-7; perhaps TRBD2 as D (5 bases). CDR3 size: 14 residues. The V end was cut by 5 bases, the J end by 6 bases, with 17 bases between. The germline V gene has CDR1 MDHEN and CDR2 SYDVKM. In DNA, the CDR3 is TGTGCCAGCAGTACGAAACGGGGTGGTCTCGAGCAGTACGTC. It specifies CASSTKRGGLEQYV.

The rearrangement joins TRBV7-2 to TRBJ2-5, with TRBD1 matching over 8 bases. Germline V gene sequence: CDR1 SGHTA, CDR2 FQGNSA. V lost 5 bases and J lost 4; bases outside the gene matches: 3. The CDR3 extends over 13 amino acids. The CDR3 DNA is TGTGCCAGCAGCCGCGGACAGGGAGAGACCCAGTACTTC. Encoded protein: CASSRGQGETQYF.